This TCR beta chain was found in a study of human T cells and chemical hapten exposure. This clonotype has just a few counts. Using its own MiXCR run on the RACE reads, TCRdb lists one record per CDR3 protein. The table lists some 190,000 distinct CDR3 sequences, 20% to 25% of them singletons. Indicated time point: patch test 1, 2 weeks after DPC sensitization. Treatment noted: therapeutic diphenylcyclopropenone sensitization with weekly scalp DPC. CDR3 length equals 16 residues. Unmatched junction bases numbered 9, after V lost 4 bases and J lost 0 bases. The germline gives CDR1 ENHRY, CDR2 SYGVKD. The V call is TRBV10-3, the J call TRBJ2-7; 7 nucleotides align to TRBD1. The sequence came from a woman between 45 and 65 years old with alopecia areata. Some clones in this sample may be carry-over from other donors' samples. This sample comprised whole blood, obtained in connection with sensitization to the hapten diphenylcyclopropenone (DPC). CDR3 sequence (DNA): TGTGCCATCAGTGGACAGGGTCGCCTGAGCTCCTACGAGCAGTACTTC. It specifies CAISGQGRLSSYEQYF.